In its sample, the clone carrying this T cell receptor beta chain was seen many times. Antigen unknown. Patients aged 18 to 65 had newly diagnosed hyperthyroidism of under 2 months' duration. Thyroid ultrasound, orbital computed tomography, clinical symptoms, and serum thyroxine and TRAb underpinned diagnoses. The sample comes from a study of T cells in Graves' hyperthyroidism and ophthalmopathy. Study outcomes and limitations: Blood also carried most thyroid clonotypes expanded above 0.001.

Looked up from germline, CDR1 is SGDLS and CDR2 is YYNGEE. The CDR3 is 12 residues long. The V and J ends lost 7 bases and 9 bases respectively, with 16 bases between them. The CDR3 regions of TCR beta were amplified from RNA transcripts. The primer set for the first-round RT-PCR of the TCR CDR3 was HTBI. TCRdb processed the multiplex PCR reads anew with MiXCR; each CDR3 protein has one entry. The sample has a few hundred thousand distinct CDR3 sequences; approximately 14% are singletons. The V call is TRBV9, the J call TRBJ1-2; D unresolved. The receptor comes from a woman aged 25 to 39 with Graves' hyperthyroidism that later progressed to Graves' ophthalmopathy. Sequencing input: blood. This CDR3 reads CASARGTESYTF. DNA for the CDR3: TGTGCCAGCGCCCGAGGTACGGAGAGCTACACCTTC. The complete variable domain, with remaining parts taken from reference TRBV9 and TRBJ1-2, reads DSGVTQTPKHLITATGQRVTLRCSPRSGDLSVYWYQQSLDQGLQFLIQYYNGEERAKGNILERFSAQQFPDLHSELNLSSLELGDSALYFCASARGTESYTFGSGTRLTVV.